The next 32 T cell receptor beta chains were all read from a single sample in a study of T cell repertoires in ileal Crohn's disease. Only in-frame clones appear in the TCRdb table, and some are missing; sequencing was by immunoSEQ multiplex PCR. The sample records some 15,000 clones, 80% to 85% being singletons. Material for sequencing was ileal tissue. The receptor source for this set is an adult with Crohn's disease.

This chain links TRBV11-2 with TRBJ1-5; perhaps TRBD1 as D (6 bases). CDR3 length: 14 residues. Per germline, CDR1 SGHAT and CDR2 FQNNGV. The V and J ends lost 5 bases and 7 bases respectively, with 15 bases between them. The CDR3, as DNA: TGTGCCAGCAGCAGAGGACAGCTCAACCAGCCCCAGCATTTT. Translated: CASSRGQLNQPQHF. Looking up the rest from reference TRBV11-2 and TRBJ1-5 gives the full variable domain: EAGVAQSPRYKIIEKRQSVAFWCNPISGHATLYWYQQILGQGPKLLIQFQNNGVVDDSQLPKDRFSAERLKGVDSTLKIQPAKLEDSAVYLCASSRGQLNQPQHFGDGTRLSIL.

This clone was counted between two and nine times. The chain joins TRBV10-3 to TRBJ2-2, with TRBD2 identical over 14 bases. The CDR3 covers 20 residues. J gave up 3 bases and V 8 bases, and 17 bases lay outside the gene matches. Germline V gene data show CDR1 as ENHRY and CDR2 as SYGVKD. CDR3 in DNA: TGTGCCATCGGGGATCTCCGACTAGCGGGGGGGCCGCTAGACACCGGGGAGCTGTTTTTT. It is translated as CAIGDLRLAGGPLDTGELFF.

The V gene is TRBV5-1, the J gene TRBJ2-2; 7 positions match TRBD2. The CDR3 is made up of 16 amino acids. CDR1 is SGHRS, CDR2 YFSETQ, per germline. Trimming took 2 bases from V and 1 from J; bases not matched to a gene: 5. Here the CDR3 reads CASSFRTGGNTGELFF. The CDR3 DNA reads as TGCGCCAGCAGCTTCCGGACGGGAGGGAACACCGGGGAGCTGTTTTTT.

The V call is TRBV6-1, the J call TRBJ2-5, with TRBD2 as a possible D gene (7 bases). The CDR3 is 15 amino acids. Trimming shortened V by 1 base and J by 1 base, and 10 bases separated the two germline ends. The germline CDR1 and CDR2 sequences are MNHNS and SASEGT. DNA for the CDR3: TGTGCCAGCAGTGAAGTGGCGGGGGCCCAAGAGACCCAGTACTTC. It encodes CASSEVAGAQETQYF.

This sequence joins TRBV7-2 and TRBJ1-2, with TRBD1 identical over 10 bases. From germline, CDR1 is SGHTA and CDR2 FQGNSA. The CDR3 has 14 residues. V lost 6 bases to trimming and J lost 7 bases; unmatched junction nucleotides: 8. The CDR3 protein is CASSSRTGGSGYTF. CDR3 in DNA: TGTGCCAGCAGTTCCCGGACAGGGGGATCTGGCTACACCTTC.

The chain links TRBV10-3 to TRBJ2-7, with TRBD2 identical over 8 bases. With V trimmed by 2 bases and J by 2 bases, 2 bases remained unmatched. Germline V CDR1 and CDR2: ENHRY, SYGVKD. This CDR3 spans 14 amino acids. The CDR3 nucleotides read TGTGCCATCAGTGAGGATAGCGGGACCTACGAGCAGTACTTC. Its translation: CAISEDSGTYEQYF.

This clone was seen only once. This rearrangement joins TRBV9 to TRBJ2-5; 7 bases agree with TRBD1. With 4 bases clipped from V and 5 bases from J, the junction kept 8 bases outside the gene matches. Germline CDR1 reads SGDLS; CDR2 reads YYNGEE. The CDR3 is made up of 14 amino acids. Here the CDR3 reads CASSLRDSPETQYF. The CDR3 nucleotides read TGTGCCAGCAGCCTCCGGGACAGCCCCGAGACCCAGTACTTC. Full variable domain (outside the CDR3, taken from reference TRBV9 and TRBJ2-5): DSGVTQTPKHLITATGQRVTLRCSPRSGDLSVYWYQQSLDQGLQFLIQYYNGEERAKGNILERFSAQQFPDLHSELNLSSLELGDSALYFCASSLRDSPETQYFGPGTRLLVL.

In nucleotides, the CDR3 is TGTGCCAGCACGACAGGGCAGGACGAAAAACTGTTTTTT. This codes for CASTTGQDEKLFF. This chain joins TRBV6-1 and TRBJ1-4, with 7 bases that match TRBD1. V shed 7 bases and J 8 bases; nucleotides not matched to a gene: 7. CDR1 and CDR2 (germline): MNHNS, SASEGT. The CDR3 length is 13 residues.

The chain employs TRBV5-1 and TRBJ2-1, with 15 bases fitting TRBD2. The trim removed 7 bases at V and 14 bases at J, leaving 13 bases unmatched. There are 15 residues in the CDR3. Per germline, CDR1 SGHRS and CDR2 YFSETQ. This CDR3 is CASSREGTSGRNEFF. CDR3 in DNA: TGCGCCAGCTCCCGAGAAGGGACTAGCGGGAGGAATGAGTTCTTC.

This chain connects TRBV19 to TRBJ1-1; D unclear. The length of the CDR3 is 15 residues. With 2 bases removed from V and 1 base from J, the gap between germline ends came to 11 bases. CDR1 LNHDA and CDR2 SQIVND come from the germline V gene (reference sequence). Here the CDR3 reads CASSISLTSNTEAFF. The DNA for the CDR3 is TGTGCCAGTAGTATATCCCTTACATCGAACACTGAAGCTTTCTTT.

CDR3 sequence: CASRSNQAKTQYF. DNA for the CDR3: TGTGCCAGCCGGTCGAACCAGGCGAAGACCCAGTACTTC. This chain connects TRBV6-1 to TRBJ2-5; D gene uncertain. The CDR3 has 13 amino acids. Trimming cost V 8 bases and J 6 bases, with 16 bases left between them. CDR1 and CDR2 from the germline V gene are MNHNS and SASEGT.

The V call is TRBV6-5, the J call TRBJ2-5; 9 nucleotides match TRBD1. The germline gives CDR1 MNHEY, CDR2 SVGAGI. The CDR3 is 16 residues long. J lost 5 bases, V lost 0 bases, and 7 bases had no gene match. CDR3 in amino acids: CASSYSITGGIETQYF. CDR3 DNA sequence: TGTGCCAGCAGTTACTCGATCACAGGGGGCATCGAGACCCAGTACTTC.

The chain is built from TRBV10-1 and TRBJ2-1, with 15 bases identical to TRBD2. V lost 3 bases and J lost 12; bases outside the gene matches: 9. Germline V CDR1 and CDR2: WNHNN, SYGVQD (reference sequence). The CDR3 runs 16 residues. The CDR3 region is CASSDRTSGGAGAQFF. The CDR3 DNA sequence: TGCGCCAGCAGTGACCGGACTAGCGGGGGGGCCGGGGCGCAGTTCTTC.

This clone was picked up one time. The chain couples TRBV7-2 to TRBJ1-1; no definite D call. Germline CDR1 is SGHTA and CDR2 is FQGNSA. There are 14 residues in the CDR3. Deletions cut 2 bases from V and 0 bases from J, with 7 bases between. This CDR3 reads CASSLRGMNTEAFF. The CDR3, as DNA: TGTGCCAGCAGCTTACGGGGTATGAACACTGAAGCTTTCTTT.

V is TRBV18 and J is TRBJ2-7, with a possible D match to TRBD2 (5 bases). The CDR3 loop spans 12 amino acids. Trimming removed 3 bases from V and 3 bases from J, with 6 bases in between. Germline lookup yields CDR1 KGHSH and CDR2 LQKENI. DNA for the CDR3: TGTGCCAGCTCACCCGGACTCTACGAGCAGTACTTC. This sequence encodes CASSPGLYEQYF.

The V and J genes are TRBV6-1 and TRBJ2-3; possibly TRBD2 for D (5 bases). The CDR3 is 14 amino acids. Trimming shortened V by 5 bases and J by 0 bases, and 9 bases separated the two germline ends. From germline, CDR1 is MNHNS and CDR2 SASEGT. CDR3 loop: CASSRDTSTDTQYF. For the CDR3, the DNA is TGTGCCAGCAGTCGGGATACTAGCACAGATACGCAGTATTTT.

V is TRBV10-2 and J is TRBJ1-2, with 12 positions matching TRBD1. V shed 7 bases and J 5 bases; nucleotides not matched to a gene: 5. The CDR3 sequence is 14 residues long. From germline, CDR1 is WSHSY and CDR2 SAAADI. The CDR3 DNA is TGCGCCAGCAACGCGGGACAGGGGGCTTATGGCTACACCTTC. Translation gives CASNAGQGAYGYTF.

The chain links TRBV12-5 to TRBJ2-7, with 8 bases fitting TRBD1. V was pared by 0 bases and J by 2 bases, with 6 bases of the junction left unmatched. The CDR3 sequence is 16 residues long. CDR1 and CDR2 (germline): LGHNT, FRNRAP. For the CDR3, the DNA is TGTGCTAGTGGTTTGGTACTGGGACAGGCCCCCTACGAGCAGTACTTC. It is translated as CASGLVLGQAPYEQYF.

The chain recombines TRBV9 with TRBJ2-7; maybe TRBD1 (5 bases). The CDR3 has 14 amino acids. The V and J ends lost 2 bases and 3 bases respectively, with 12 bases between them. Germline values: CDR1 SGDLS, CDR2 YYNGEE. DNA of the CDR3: TGTGCCAGCAGCGTGGGGCTTTCGAACTACGAGCAGTACTTC. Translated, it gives CASSVGLSNYEQYF. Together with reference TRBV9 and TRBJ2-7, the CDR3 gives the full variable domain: DSGVTQTPKHLITATGQRVTLRCSPRSGDLSVYWYQQSLDQGLQFLIQYYNGEERAKGNILERFSAQQFPDLHSELNLSSLELGDSALYFCASSVGLSNYEQYFGPGTRLTVT.

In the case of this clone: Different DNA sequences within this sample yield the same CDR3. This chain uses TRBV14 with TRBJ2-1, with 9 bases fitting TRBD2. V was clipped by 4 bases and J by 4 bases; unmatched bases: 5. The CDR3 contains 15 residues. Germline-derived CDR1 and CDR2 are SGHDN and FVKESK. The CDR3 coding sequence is TGTGCCAGCAGCCTGACTAGCGGTGCATACAATGAGCAGTTCTTC. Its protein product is CASSLTSGAYNEQFF. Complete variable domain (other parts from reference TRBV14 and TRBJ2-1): EAGVTQFPSHSVIEKGQTVTLRCDPISGHDNLYWYRRVMGKEIKFLLHFVKESKQDESGMPNNRFLAERTGGTYSTLKVQPAELEDSGVYFCASSLTSGAYNEQFFGPGTRLTVL.

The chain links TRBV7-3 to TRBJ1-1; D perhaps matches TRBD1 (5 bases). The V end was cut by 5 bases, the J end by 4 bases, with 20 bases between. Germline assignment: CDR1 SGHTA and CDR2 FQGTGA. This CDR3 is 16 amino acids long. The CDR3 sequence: CASSPGTGGVGTEAFF. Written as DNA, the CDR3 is TGTGCCAGCAGCCCGGGGACGGGGGGAGTAGGCACTGAAGCTTTCTTT.

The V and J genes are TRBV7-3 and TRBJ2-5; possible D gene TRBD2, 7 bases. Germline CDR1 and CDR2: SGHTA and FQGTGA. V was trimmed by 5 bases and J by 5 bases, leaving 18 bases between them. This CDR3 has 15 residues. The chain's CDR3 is CASSVGLGGRETQYF. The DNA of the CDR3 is TGTGCCAGCAGCGTCGGCTTGGGGGGGCGGGAGACCCAGTACTTC.

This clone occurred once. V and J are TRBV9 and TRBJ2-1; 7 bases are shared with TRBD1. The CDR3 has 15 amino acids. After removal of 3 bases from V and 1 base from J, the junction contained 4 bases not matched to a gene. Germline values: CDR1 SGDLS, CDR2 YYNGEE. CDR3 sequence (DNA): TGTGCCAGCAGCGGGAGACAGGGTTCCTACAATGAGCAGTTCTTC. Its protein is CASSGRQGSYNEQFF. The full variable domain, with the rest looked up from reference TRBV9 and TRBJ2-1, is DSGVTQTPKHLITATGQRVTLRCSPRSGDLSVYWYQQSLDQGLQFLIQYYNGEERAKGNILERFSAQQFPDLHSELNLSSLELGDSALYFCASSGRQGSYNEQFFGPGTRLTVL.

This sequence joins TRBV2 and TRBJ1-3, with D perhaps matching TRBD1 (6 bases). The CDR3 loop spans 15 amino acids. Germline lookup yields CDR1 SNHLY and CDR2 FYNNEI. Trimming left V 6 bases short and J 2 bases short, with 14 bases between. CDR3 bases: TGTGCCAGCAGCCTCGCCGGGACACCTGGAAACACCATATATTTT. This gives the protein CASSLAGTPGNTIYF.

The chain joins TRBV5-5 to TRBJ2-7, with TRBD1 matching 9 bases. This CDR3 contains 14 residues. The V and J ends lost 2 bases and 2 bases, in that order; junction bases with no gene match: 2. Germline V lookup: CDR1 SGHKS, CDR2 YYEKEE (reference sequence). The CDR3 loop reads CASSFGTGTYEQYF. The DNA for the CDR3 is TGTGCCAGCAGCTTCGGGACAGGGACCTACGAGCAGTACTTC.

The CDR3 reads CASSLDGTRSTDTQYF. As DNA, the CDR3 is TGTGCCAGCAGCTTAGATGGGACAAGAAGCACAGATACGCAGTATTTT. The chain links TRBV11-2 to TRBJ2-3; D possibly corresponds to TRBD1 (6 bases). V lost 0 bases, J lost 0 bases, and 10 bases lay in between. The CDR3 length is 16 residues. CDR1 is SGHAT, CDR2 FQNNGV, per germline. Variable domain in full (rest from reference TRBV11-2 and TRBJ2-3): EAGVAQSPRYKIIEKRQSVAFWCNPISGHATLYWYQQILGQGPKLLIQFQNNGVVDDSQLPKDRFSAERLKGVDSTLKIQPAKLEDSAVYLCASSLDGTRSTDTQYFGPGTRLTVL.

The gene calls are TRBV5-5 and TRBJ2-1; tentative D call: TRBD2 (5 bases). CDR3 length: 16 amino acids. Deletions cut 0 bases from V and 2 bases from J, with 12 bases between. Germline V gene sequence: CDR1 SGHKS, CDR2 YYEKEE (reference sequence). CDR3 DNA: TGTGCCAGCAGCTTGGCTCGGGGAGCGGCCTACAATGAGCAGTTCTTC. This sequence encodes CASSLARGAAYNEQFF.

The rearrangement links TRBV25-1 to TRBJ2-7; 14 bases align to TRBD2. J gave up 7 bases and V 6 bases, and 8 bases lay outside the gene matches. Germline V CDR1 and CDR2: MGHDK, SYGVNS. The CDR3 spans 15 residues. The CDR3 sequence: CASRKQGTSGGEQYF. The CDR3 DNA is TGTGCCAGCAGGAAACAGGGGACTAGCGGGGGTGAGCAGTACTTC.

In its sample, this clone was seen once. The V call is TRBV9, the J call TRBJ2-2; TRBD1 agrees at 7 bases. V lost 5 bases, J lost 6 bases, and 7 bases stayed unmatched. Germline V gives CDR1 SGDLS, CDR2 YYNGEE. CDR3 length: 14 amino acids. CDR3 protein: CASSGDSHSGELFF. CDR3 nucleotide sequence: TGTGCCAGCAGTGGGGACAGCCATTCCGGGGAGCTGTTTTTT.

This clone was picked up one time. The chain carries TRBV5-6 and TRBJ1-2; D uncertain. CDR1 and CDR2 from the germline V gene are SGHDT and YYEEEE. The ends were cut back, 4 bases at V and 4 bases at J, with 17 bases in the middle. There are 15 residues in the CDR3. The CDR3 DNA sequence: TGTGCCAGCAGCGGAGCGGGAGGGTCTCTCTATGGCTACACCTTC. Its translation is CASSGAGGSLYGYTF.

The CDR3 region has the DNA TGTGCCAGCAGCTTGAATCGGGGACAGGGTTTCACCGGGGAGCTGTTTTTT. Its translation is CASSLNRGQGFTGELFF. The rearrangement uses TRBV5-4 and TRBJ2-2; TRBD1 aligns across 9 bases. The V segment lost 1 base and the J segment 4 bases; nucleotides outside the gene matches: 8. This CDR3 region has 17 residues. Germline assignment: CDR1 SGHNT and CDR2 YYREEE (reference sequence).

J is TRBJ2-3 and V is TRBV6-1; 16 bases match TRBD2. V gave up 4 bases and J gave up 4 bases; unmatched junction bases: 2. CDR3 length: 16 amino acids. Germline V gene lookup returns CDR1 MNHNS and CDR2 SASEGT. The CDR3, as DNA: TGTGCCAGCAGTGGGGGACTAGCGGGAGGGCCAGATACGCAGTATTTT. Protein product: CASSGGLAGGPDTQYF.